This TCR beta chain was captured by sequencing in a study of blood T cell repertoires in COVID-19. Germline V CDR1 and CDR2: MNHEY, SVGAGI. V gave up 2 bases and J gave up 9 bases, with 14 bases separating them. The CDR3 is 14 amino acids. Method: immunoSEQ multiplex PCR; TCRdb's copy keeps in-frame clones and lacks some. The sample has approximately 260,000 clones; roughly three quarters are singletons. The chain links TRBV6-5 to TRBJ1-3; no clear D. The sequenced sample was peripheral blood. The TCR sequence derives from a woman between 40 and 50 years old with active or convalescent COVID-19. Here the CDR3 reads CASSYAFREGTIYF. The CDR3 nucleotides are TGTGCCAGCAGTTACGCGTTCCGGGAGGGCACCATATATTTT.